This T cell receptor beta chain derives from a study of blood T cell repertoires in COVID-19. Across the whole study: The study drew acute and convalescent COVID-19 samples from the United States, Italy and Spain. T cells, B-cell-depleted T cells, or PBMCs provided the cDNA or gDNA that served as material.

The CDR3 consists of 15 residues. V lost 5 bases to trimming and J lost 0 bases, with 10 bases between them. Germline V gives CDR1 ENHRY, CDR2 SYGVKD. Authors' data handling: Estimation of nucleated cell counts was performed using reference gene primer amplification. Data came from immunoSEQ multiplex PCR; TCRdb stores just in-frame clones and leaves some out. V, J and clone size are taken as reported in that table, and D and trimming were inferred from the DNA itself. The data contain 99,000 or so clones, approximately 80% of them seen just once; the ten biggest clones take up 15% to 17%. The chain employs TRBV10-3 and TRBJ2-2, with D perhaps matching TRBD1 (5 bases). This TCR was recovered from a woman aged 80 or older with acute or convalescent COVID-19. Sequenced: peripheral blood. The CDR3 is CAISIAGPNTGELFF. In DNA, the CDR3 is TGTGCCATCAGTATCGCAGGGCCGAACACCGGGGAGCTGTTTTTT.